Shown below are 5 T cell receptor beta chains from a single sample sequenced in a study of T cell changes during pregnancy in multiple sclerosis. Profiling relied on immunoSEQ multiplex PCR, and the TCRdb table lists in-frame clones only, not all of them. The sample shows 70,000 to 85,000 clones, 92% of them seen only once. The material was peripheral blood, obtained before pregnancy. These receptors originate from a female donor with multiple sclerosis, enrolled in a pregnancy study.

In DNA, the CDR3 is TGCGCCAGCAGTAAGCGTGAATCTAATGAAAAACTGTTTTTT. Its translation: CASSKRESNEKLFF. The V call is TRBV5-1, the J call TRBJ1-4, with D uncertain. CDR1 and CDR2 from the germline V gene are SGHRS and YFSETQ. There are 14 residues in the CDR3. The ends were cut back, 5 bases at V and 3 bases at J, with 11 bases in the middle. The full variable domain, with the rest looked up from reference TRBV5-1 and TRBJ1-4, is KAGVTQTPRYLIKTRGQQVTLSCSPISGHRSVSWYQQTPGQGLQFLFEYFSETQRNKGNFPGRFSGRQFSNSRSEMNVSTLELGDSALYLCASSKRESNEKLFFGSGTQLSVL.

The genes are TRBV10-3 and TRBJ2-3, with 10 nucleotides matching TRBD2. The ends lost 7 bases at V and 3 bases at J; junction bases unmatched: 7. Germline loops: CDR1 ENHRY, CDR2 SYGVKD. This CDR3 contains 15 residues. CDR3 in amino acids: CAITLSLAGTDTQYF. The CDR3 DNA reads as TGTGCCATCACCCTATCACTAGCGGGGACAGATACGCAGTATTTT.

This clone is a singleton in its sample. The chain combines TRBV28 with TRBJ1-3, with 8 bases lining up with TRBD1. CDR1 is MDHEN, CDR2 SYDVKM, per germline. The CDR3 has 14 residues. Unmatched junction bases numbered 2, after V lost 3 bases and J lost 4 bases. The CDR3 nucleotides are TGTGCCAGCAGTTTGCAGGGGGCCGGAAACACCATATATTTT. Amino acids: CASSLQGAGNTIYF. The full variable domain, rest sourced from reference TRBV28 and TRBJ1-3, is DVKVTQSSRYLVKRTGEKVFLECVQDMDHENMFWYRQDPGLGLRLIYFSYDVKMKEKGDIPEGYSVSREKKERFSLILESASTNQTSMYLCASSLQGAGNTIYFGEGSWLTVV.

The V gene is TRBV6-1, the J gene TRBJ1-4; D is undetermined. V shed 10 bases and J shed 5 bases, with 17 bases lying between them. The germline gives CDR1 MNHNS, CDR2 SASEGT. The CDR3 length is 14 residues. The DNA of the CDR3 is TGTGCCACCCACCTGGACGCGGGGAATGAAAAACTGTTTTTT. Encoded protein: CATHLDAGNEKLFF.

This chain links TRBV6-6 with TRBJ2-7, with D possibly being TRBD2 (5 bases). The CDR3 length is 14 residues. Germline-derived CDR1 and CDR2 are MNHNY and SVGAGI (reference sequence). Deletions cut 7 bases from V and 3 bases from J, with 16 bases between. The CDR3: CASTPPGMGYEQYF. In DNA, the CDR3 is TGTGCCAGCACCCCCCCGGGGATGGGCTACGAGCAGTACTTC.